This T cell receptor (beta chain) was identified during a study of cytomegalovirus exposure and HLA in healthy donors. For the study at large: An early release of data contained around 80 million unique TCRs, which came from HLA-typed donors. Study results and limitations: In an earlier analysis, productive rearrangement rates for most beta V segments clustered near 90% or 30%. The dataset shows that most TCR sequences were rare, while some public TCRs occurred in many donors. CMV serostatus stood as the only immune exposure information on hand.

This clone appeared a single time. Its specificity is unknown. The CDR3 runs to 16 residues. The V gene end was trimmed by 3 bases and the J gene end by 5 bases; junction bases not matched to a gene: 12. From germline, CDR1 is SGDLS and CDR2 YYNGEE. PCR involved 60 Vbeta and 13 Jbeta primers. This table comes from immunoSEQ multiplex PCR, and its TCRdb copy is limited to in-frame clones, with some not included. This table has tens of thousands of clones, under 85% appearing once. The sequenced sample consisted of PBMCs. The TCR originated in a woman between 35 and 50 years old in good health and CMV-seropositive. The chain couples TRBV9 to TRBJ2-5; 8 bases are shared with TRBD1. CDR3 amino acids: CASSAHARTGSETQYF. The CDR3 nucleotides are TGTGCCAGCAGCGCTCACGCCAGGACAGGGAGTGAGACCCAGTACTTC.